This T cell receptor beta chain is drawn from a study of cytomegalovirus exposure and HLA in healthy donors. General study points: Looking again later, the authors saw that most CMV-associated TCR beta chains seemed HLA-restricted. Compared with the approximately 680-donor mean, an Asian-associated ancestry cluster reportedly had fewer N-insertions, according to a later analysis. Productive rates of about 87% or about 30% were seen for most TCR beta V segments in an earlier analysis.

Every donor was a healthy person donating bone marrow. PCR used 60 Vbeta primers and 13 Jbeta primers. TCRdb keeps only in-frame clones here, not all; method: immunoSEQ multiplex PCR. The sample holds around 150,000 clones; around 80% are singletons and the top ten take approximately 6.7%. Of note for this clone: Its antigen is not known.

V lost 2 bases and J lost 10, with 9 bases in between. The germline V gene encodes CDR1 ENHRY and CDR2 SYGVKD. The CDR3 has 12 residues. This TCR was sampled from a male donor in good health and CMV-seropositive. The sequenced sample consisted of PBMCs. This chain joins TRBV10-3 and TRBJ2-1, with a weak D call TRBD1 (5 bases). Here the CDR3 reads CAISELRVEQFF. The CDR3 DNA sequence: TGTGCCATCAGTGAGCTCAGGGTCGAGCAGTTCTTC.